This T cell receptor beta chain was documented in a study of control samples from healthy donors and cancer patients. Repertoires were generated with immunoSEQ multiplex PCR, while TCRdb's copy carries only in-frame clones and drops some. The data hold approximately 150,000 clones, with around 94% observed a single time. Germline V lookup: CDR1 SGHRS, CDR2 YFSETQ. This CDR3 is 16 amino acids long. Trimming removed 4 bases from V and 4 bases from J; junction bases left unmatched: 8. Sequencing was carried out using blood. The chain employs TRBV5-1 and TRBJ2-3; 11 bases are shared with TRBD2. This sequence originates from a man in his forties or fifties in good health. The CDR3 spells CASSIRLAGSSDTQYF. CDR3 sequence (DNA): TGCGCCAGCAGCATCAGACTAGCGGGGTCATCAGATACGCAGTATTTT.